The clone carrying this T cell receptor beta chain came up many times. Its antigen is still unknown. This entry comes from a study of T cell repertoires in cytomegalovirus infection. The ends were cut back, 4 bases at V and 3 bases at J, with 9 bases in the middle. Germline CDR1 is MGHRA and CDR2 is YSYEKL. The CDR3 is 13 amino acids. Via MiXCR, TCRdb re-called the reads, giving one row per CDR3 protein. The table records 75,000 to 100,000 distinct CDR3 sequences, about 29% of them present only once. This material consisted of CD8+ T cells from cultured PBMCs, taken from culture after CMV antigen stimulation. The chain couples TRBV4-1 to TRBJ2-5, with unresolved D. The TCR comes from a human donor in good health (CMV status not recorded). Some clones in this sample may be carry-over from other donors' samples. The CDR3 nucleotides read TGCGCCAGCAGCCCCCCCGCCGAAGAGACCCAGTACTTC. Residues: CASSPPAEETQYF.